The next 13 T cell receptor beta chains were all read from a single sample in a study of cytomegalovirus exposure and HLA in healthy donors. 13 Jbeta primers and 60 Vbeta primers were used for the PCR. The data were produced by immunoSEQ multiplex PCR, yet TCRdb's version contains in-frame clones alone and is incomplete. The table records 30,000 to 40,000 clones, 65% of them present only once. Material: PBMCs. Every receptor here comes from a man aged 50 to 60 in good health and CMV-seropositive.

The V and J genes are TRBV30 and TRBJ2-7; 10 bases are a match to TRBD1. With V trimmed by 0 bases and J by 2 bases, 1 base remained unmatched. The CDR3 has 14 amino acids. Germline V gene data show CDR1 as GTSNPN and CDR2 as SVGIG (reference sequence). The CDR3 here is CAWSVGTGAYEQYF. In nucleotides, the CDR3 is TGTGCCTGGAGTGTTGGGACAGGGGCCTACGAGCAGTACTTC.

The CDR3: CASSPGLAADTQYF. CDR3 bases: TGTGCCAGCAGCCCGGGACTAGCAGCGGATACGCAGTATTTT. The chain couples TRBV7-9 to TRBJ2-3; 9 nucleotides agree with TRBD2. The CDR3 covers 14 residues. CDR1 and CDR2 from the germline V gene are SEHNR and FQNEAQ (reference sequence). J was trimmed by 6 bases and V by 5 bases; bases with no gene match: 6.

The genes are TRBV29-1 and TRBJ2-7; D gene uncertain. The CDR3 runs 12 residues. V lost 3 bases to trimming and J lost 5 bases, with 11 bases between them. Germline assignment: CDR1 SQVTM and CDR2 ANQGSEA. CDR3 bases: TGCAGCGTTGAGTGGGCCACCAACGAGCAGTACTTC. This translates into CSVEWATNEQYF.

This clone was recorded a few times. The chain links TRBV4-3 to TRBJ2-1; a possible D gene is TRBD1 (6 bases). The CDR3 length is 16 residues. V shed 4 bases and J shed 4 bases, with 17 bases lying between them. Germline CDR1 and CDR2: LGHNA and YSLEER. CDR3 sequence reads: CASSPLLRDTYNEQFF. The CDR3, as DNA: TGCGCCAGCAGCCCCCTCCTCCGGGACACTTACAATGAGCAGTTCTTC.

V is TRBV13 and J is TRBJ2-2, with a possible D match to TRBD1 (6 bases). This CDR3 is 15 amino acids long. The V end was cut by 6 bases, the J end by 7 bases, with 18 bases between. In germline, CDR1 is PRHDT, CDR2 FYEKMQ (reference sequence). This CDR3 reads CASSRSSSGDGELFF. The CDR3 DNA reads TGTGCCAGCAGTCGATCGTCGTCAGGGGACGGGGAGCTGTTTTTT.

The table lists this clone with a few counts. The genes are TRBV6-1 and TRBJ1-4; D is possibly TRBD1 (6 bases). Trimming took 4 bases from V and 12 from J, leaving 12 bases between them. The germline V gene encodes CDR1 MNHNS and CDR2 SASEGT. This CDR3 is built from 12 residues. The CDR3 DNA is TGTGCCAGCAGTGTCGACAGGATCGAACTGTTTTTT. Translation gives CASSVDRIELFF.

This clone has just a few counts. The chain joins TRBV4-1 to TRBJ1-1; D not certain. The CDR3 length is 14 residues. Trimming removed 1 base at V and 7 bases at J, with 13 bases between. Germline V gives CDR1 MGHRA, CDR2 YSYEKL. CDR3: CASSQGYYGGEAFF. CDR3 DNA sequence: TGCGCCAGCAGCCAAGGATATTACGGCGGTGAAGCTTTCTTT.

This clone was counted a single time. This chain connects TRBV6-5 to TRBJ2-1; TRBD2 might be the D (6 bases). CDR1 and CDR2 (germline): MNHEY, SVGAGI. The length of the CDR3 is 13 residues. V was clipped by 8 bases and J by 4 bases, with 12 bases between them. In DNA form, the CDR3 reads TGTGCCAGCTCAACGCGGGGTTACAATGAGCAGTTCTTC. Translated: CASSTRGYNEQFF.

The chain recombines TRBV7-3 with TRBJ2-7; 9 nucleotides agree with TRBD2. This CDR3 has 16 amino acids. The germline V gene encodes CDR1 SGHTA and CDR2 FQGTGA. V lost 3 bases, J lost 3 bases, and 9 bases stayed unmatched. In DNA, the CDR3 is TGTGCCAGCAGCTTCTACCGGACTAGCGATTACTACGAGCAGTACTTC. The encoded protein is CASSFYRTSDYYEQYF.

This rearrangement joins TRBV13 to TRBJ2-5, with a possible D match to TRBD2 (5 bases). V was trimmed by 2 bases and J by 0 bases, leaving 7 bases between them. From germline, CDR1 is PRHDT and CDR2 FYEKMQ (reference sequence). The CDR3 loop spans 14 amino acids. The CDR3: CASSLLADQETQYF. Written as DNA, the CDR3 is TGTGCCAGCAGCTTACTAGCTGACCAAGAGACCCAGTACTTC.

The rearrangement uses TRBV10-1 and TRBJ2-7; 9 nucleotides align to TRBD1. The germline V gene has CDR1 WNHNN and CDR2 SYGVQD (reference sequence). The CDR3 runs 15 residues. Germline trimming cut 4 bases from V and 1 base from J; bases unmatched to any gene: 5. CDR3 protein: CASSATGGWSYEQYF. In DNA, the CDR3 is TGCGCCAGCAGTGCAACAGGGGGCTGGTCCTACGAGCAGTACTTC.

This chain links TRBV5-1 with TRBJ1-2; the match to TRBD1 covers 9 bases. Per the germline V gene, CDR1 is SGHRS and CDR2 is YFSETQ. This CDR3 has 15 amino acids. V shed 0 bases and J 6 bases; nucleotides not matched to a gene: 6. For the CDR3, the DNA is TGCGCCAGCAGCTTGGACGCCGGGACAGGGCATGGCTACACCTTC. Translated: CASSLDAGTGHGYTF. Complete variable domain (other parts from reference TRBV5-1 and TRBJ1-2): KAGVTQTPRYLIKTRGQQVTLSCSPISGHRSVSWYQQTPGQGLQFLFEYFSETQRNKGNFPGRFSGRQFSNSRSEMNVSTLELGDSALYLCASSLDAGTGHGYTFGSGTRLTVV.

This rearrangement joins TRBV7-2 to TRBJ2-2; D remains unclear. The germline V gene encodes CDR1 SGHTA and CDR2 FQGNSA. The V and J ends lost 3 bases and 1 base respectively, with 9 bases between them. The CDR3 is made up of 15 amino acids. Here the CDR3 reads CASSFSGGNTGELFF. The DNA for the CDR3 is TGTGCCAGCAGCTTTAGTGGCGGGAACACCGGGGAGCTGTTTTTT.